The clone carrying this TCR beta chain came up a few times. As yet, its antigen is unknown. Authors' data handling: Sample TCR counts, which ranged from roughly 23,224 to 750,000, had a median of approximately 96,000. TCRdb re-analysed the RACE reads in MiXCR, keeping a single row per CDR3 protein. The V and J calls shown here were made by TCRdb, not taken from the authors' results. The sample lists tens of thousands of distinct CDR3 sequences, 8.5% occurring once. This sample stems from a study of human T cells and chemical hapten exposure. Time point noted: patch test 2, 6 weeks after DPC sensitization. The sample's treatment: therapeutic diphenylcyclopropenone sensitization with weekly scalp DPC. Those who donated were patients with alopecia, 18 to 70 years of age, and suitable for DPC. There are 15 residues in the CDR3. Germline lookup yields CDR1 LNHDA and CDR2 SQIVND (reference sequence). Deletions cut 3 bases from V and 4 bases from J, with 15 bases between.

Study-wide results and caveats: Expanded TCRs created a significantly greater count of big CDR3 similarity clusters than controls did.

The source material was whole blood, sampled in connection with sensitization to the hapten diphenylcyclopropenone (DPC). The source of this sequence is a woman in her forties or fifties with alopecia areata. Some clones in this sample may be carry-over from other donors' samples. The chain couples TRBV19 to TRBJ2-5; D perhaps matches TRBD1 (5 bases). CDR3 bases: TGTGCCAGTAGTATCACCCCCGGACAAGGAGAGACCCAGTACTTC. Protein sequence: CASSITPGQGETQYF.